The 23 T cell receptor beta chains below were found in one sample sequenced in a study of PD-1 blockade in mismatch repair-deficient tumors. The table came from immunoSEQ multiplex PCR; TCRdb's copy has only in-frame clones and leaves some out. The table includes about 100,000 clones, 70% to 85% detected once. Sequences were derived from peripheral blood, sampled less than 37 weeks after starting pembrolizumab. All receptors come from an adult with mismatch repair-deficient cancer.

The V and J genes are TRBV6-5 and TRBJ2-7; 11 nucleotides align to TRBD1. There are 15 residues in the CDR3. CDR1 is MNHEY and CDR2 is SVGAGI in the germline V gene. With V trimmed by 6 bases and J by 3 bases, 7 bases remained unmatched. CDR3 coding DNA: TGTGCCAGCAGCTTTGGGACAGGGGGTTACTACGAGCAGTACTTC. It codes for CASSFGTGGYYEQYF.

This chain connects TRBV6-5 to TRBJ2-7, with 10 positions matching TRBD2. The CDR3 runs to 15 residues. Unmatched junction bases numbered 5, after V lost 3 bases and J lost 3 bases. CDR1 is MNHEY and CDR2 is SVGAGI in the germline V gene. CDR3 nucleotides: TGTGCCAGCAGTTATGGGGGACTAGCGTTCTACGAGCAGTACTTC. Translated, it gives CASSYGGLAFYEQYF.

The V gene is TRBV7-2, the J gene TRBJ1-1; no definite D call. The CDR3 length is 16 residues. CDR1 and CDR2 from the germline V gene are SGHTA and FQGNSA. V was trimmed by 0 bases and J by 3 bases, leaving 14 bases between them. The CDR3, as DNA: TGTGCCAGCAGCTTAGCAGGACGGAGTGGGGACACTGAAGCTTTCTTT. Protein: CASSLAGRSGDTEAFF.

In DNA form, the CDR3 reads TGTGCCAGTAGTACCAGGGGGAGCACCGGGGAGCTGTTTTTT. Translating gives CASSTRGSTGELFF. The rearrangement joins TRBV19 to TRBJ2-2; TRBD1 matches at 7 bases. Per germline, CDR1 LNHDA and CDR2 SQIVND (reference sequence). The CDR3 loop spans 14 amino acids. V trimming: 4 bases; J trimming: 4 bases; junction bases outside the gene matches: 3.

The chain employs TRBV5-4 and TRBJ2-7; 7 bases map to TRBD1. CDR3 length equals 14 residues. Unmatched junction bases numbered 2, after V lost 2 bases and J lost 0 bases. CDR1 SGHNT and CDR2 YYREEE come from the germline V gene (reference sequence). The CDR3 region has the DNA TGTGCCAGCAGCTTTACAGGGGTCTCCTACGAGCAGTACTTC. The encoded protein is CASSFTGVSYEQYF.

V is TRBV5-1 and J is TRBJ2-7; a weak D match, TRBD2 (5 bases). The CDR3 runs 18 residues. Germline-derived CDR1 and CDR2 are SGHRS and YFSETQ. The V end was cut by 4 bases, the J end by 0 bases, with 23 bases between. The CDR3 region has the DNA TGCGCCAGCAGCATCGCGGAGGCTGGTCCGGGAAGCTCCTACGAGCAGTACTTC. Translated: CASSIAEAGPGSSYEQYF.

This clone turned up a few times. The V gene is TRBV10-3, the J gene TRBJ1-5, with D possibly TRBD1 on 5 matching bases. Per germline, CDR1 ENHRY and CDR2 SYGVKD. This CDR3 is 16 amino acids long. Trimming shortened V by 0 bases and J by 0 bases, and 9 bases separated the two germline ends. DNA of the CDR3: TGTGCCATCAGTGAGTCTGGGGGGGATAGCAATCAGCCCCAGCATTTT. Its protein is CAISESGGDSNQPQHF.

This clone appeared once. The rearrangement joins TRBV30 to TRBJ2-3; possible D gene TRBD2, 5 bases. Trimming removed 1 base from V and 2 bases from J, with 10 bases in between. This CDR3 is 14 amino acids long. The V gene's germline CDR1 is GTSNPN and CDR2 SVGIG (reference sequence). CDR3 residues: CAWSGLLVTDTQYF. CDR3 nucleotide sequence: TGTGCCTGGAGTGGACTATTAGTCACAGATACGCAGTATTTT.

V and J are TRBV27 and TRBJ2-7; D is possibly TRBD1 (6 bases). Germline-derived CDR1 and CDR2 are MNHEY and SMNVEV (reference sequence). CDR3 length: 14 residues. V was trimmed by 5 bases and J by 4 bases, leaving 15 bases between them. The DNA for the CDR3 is TGTGCCAGCAGTGCTGGGGGAAGGGGGTACGAGCAGTACTTC. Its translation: CASSAGGRGYEQYF.

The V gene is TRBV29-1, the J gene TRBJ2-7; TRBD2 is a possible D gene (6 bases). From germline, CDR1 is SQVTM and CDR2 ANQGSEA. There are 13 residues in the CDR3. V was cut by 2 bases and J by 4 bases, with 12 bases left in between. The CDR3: CSVESGLKYEQYF. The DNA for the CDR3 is TGCAGCGTTGAATCGGGACTGAAATACGAGCAGTACTTC.

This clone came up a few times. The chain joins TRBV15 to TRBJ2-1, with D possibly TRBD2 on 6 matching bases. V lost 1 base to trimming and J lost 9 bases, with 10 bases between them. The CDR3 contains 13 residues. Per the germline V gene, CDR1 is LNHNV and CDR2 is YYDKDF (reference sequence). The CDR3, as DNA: TGTGCCACCAGCAGAGGGGGGAGGTCTGAGCAGTTCTTC. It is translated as CATSRGGRSEQFF.

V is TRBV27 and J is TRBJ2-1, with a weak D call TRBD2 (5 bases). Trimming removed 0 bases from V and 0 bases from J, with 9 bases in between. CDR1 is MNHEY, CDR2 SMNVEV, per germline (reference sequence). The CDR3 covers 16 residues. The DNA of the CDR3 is TGTGCCAGCAGTTTATCGGGAGAGACCTCCTACAATGAGCAGTTCTTC. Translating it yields CASSLSGETSYNEQFF.

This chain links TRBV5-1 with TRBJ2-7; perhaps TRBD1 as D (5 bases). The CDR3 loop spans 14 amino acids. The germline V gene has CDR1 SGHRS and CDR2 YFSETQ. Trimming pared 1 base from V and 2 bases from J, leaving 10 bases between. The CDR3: CASSLWGSTYEQYF. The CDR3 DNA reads TGCGCCAGCAGCTTGTGGGGCAGCACCTACGAGCAGTACTTC.

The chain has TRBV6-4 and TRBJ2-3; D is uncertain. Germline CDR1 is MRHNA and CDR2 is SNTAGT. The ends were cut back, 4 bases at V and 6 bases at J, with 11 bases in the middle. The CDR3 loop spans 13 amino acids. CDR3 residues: CASSAYQRDTQYF. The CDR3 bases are TGTGCCAGCAGTGCCTACCAGCGCGATACGCAGTATTTT.

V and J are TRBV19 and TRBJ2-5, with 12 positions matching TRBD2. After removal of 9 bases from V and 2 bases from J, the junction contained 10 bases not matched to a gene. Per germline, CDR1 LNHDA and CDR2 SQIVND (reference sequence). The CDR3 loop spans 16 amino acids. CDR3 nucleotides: TGTGCCAGCGCTAGCGGGAGGGCCTTCTCGCAAGAGACCCAGTACTTC. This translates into CASASGRAFSQETQYF.

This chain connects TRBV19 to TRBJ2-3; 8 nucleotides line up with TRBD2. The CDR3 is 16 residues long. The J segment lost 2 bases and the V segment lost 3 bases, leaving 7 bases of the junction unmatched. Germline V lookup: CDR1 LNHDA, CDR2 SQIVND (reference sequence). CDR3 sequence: CASSMGSGTTTDTQYF. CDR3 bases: TGTGCCAGTAGTATGGGTAGCGGGACCACCACAGATACGCAGTATTTT.

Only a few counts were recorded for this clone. In DNA, the CDR3 is TGTGCCAGTACCCTAGGAGGCAATCAGCCCCAGCATTTT. It translates to CASTLGGNQPQHF. V usage is TRBV19 and J usage is TRBJ1-5, with D uncertain. The CDR3 spans 13 residues. Germline V CDR1 and CDR2: LNHDA, SQIVND (reference sequence). V was cut by 7 bases and J by 2 bases, with 9 bases left in between.

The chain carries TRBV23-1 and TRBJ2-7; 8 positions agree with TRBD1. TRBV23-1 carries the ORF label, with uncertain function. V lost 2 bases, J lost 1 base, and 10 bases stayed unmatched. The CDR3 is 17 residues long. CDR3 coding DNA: TGCGCCAGCAGTCAAACCCAACGGGACAGGTATTCCTACGAGCAGTACTTC. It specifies CASSQTQRDRYSYEQYF.

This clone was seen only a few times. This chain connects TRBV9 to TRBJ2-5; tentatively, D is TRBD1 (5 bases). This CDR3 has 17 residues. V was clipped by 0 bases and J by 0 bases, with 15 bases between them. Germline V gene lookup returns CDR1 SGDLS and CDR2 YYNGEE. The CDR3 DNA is TGTGCCAGCAGCGTAGATGAAGGGGCCATCTACCAAGAGACCCAGTACTTC. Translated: CASSVDEGAIYQETQYF. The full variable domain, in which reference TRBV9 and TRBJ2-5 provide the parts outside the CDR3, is DSGVTQTPKHLITATGQRVTLRCSPRSGDLSVYWYQQSLDQGLQFLIQYYNGEERAKGNILERFSAQQFPDLHSELNLSSLELGDSALYFCASSVDEGAIYQETQYFGPGTRLLVL.

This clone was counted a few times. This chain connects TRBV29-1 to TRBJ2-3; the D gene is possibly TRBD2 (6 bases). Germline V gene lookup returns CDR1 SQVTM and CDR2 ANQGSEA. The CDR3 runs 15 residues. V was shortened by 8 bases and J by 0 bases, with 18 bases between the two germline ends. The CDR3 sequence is CSTVESAGSTDTQYF. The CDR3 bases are TGCAGCACTGTTGAGTCGGCGGGGAGCACAGATACGCAGTATTTT.

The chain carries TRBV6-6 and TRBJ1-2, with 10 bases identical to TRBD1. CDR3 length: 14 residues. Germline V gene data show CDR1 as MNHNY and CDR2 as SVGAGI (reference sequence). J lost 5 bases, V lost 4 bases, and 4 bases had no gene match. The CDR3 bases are TGTGCCAGCAGTTCCGACAGGGGGCTTTATGGCTACACCTTC. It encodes CASSSDRGLYGYTF.

CDR3 bases: TGTGCCAGCTCACCAGAACAGGTCTCCTACGAGCAGTACTTC. Its translation is CASSPEQVSYEQYF. V is TRBV18 and J is TRBJ2-7; a weak D match, TRBD1 (5 bases). Germline values: CDR1 KGHSH, CDR2 LQKENI. Trimming stripped 2 bases from V and 0 bases from J, with 8 bases between. The CDR3 totals 14 residues.

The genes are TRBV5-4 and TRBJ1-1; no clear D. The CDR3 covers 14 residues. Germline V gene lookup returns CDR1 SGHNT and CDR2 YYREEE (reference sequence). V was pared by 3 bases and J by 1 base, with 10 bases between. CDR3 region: CASSWEPPNTEAFF. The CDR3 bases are TGTGCCAGCAGCTGGGAGCCCCCGAACACTGAAGCTTTCTTT.